Included here is one T cell receptor (beta chain) sequence, with context. The antigen is undetermined. Only in-frame clones appear in the TCRdb table, and some are missing; sequencing was by immunoSEQ multiplex PCR. The sample contains 35,000 to 45,000 clones, less than 85% of which appear only once. This CDR3 is built from 15 residues. Germline V gene sequence: CDR1 MNHNY, CDR2 SVGAGI (reference sequence). Trimming removed 1 base at V and 4 bases at J, with 10 bases between. This sample was included in a study of OX40 agonist ivuxolimab in advanced cancers. Patients were excluded for autoimmune disease history or systemic immunosuppression. Study-wide findings and caveats: Partial responders treated at 0.1-3.0 mg/kg exhibited clonal expansion among the lowest measured.

This specimen consisted of CD4+ or CD8+ T cells sorted from blood, obtained in a trial of the OX40 agonist ivuxolimab. The V gene is TRBV6-6, the J gene TRBJ1-4, with D unclear. The sequence was obtained from an adult with an advanced solid tumor such as melanoma, head and neck, liver or kidney cancer. DNA for the CDR3: TGTGCCAGCAGTTACTATCTAGGGAGTAATGAAAAACTGTTTTTT. Residues: CASSYYLGSNEKLFF.